This is a list of T cell receptor beta chains from one sample in a study of CDR3 diversity in severe acne. Each CDR3 protein gets one entry after TCRdb re-called the PCR reads with MiXCR. The sample has 85,000 to 120,000 distinct CDR3 sequences, approximately 47% seen once; the top ten hold over 10%. Material: blood. The receptors come from a male donor with acne. Each CDR3 is given without its conserved first and last residue. Fields, in order: J gene, D gene, V gene, CDR3 protein. A D gene is named only where the DNA matches it firmly.

j_gene: TRBJ2-5
d_gene: .
v_gene: TRBV6-5
CDR3aa: ASRVGWAVETQY

j_gene: TRBJ1-1
d_gene: .
v_gene: TRBV4-1
CDR3aa: ASSQDGGIGRNTEAF

j_gene: TRBJ2-7
d_gene: .
v_gene: TRBV6-5
CDR3aa: ASSLAYSSYEQY

j_gene: TRBJ2-7
d_gene: TRBD2
v_gene: TRBV12-3/TRBV12-4
CDR3aa: ASSSHLAGGYEQY

j_gene: TRBJ2-7
d_gene: TRBD1
v_gene: TRBV24-1
CDR3aa: ATIQGAHEQY

j_gene: TRBJ2-5
d_gene: TRBD2
v_gene: TRBV6-1
CDR3aa: ASILGLAGVEETQY

j_gene: TRBJ1-1
d_gene: .
v_gene: TRBV10-3
CDR3aa: ASSSSTGPMNTEAF

j_gene: TRBJ2-6
d_gene: TRBD1
v_gene: TRBV29-1
CDR3aa: SVGRWDRGAGANVLT

j_gene: TRBJ2-1
d_gene: TRBD2
v_gene: TRBV2
CDR3aa: ASSGTSGTNEQF

j_gene: TRBJ2-2
d_gene: .
v_gene: TRBV24-1
CDR3aa: ATSARSPGELF

j_gene: TRBJ2-6
d_gene: .
v_gene: TRBV19
CDR3aa: ASSIAPGLGSGANVLT

j_gene: TRBJ1-6
d_gene: .
v_gene: TRBV7-9
CDR3aa: ASSSTLTGSPLH

j_gene: TRBJ1-2
d_gene: .
v_gene: TRBV15
CDR3aa: ATSRDERHGYT

j_gene: TRBJ2-3
d_gene: TRBD2
v_gene: TRBV19
CDR3aa: ASSFRLAGPDTQY

j_gene: TRBJ2-7
d_gene: TRBD2
v_gene: TRBV7-9
CDR3aa: ASSPPTSGSLEEQY

j_gene: TRBJ2-1
d_gene: TRBD2
v_gene: TRBV19
CDR3aa: ASSATSGRGNEQF

j_gene: TRBJ2-1
d_gene: TRBD2
v_gene: TRBV9
CDR3aa: ASSVADLAGGLNEQF

j_gene: TRBJ2-7
d_gene: TRBD2
v_gene: TRBV20-1
CDR3aa: SARDVTSGTGYEQY

j_gene: TRBJ1-2
d_gene: .
v_gene: TRBV10-3
CDR3aa: ATRTLASGDYGYT

j_gene: TRBJ1-6
d_gene: .
v_gene: TRBV9
CDR3aa: ASSPGTGGSPLH

j_gene: TRBJ2-3
d_gene: TRBD2
v_gene: TRBV28
CDR3aa: ASSPELAGLTDTQY

j_gene: TRBJ1-4
d_gene: .
v_gene: TRBV7-9
CDR3aa: ASSLAVLSSEQYFGEKLF

j_gene: TRBJ2-7
d_gene: TRBD1
v_gene: TRBV7-2
CDR3aa: ASSQGTGYTYEQY

j_gene: TRBJ1-1
d_gene: .
v_gene: TRBV6-6
CDR3aa: ASRPGLMDTEAF

j_gene: TRBJ2-1
d_gene: .
v_gene: TRBV29-1
CDR3aa: SVKDPGGVQF

j_gene: TRBJ1-2
d_gene: .
v_gene: TRBV20-1
CDR3aa: SAKGLAGDYGYT

j_gene: TRBJ1-1
d_gene: TRBD1
v_gene: TRBV7-2
CDR3aa: ASSLSSTGVTEAF

j_gene: TRBJ2-5
d_gene: .
v_gene: TRBV11-3
CDR3aa: ASSFDGANQETQY

j_gene: TRBJ1-2
d_gene: .
v_gene: TRBV4-2
CDR3aa: ASSYGGSYGYT

j_gene: TRBJ2-6
d_gene: .
v_gene: TRBV7-2
CDR3aa: ASSRRGAYVLT

j_gene: TRBJ2-5
d_gene: TRBD1
v_gene: TRBV15
CDR3aa: ATSTRTGDKAQY

j_gene: TRBJ1-1
d_gene: TRBD1
v_gene: TRBV29-1
CDR3aa: SGRQGGTGTEAF

j_gene: TRBJ2-2
d_gene: TRBD2
v_gene: TRBV7-3
CDR3aa: ASSLTPVGGTTTGELF

j_gene: TRBJ2-5
d_gene: .
v_gene: TRBV5-6
CDR3aa: ASSLTGNGKQTQY

j_gene: TRBJ2-3
d_gene: .
v_gene: TRBV4-3
CDR3aa: ASSQGQGYTDTQY

j_gene: TRBJ1-5
d_gene: TRBD1
v_gene: TRBV15
CDR3aa: ATSDRGFNQPQH

j_gene: TRBJ2-6
d_gene: .
v_gene: TRBV6-1
CDR3aa: ASRSPAGVNTEA

j_gene: TRBJ2-2
d_gene: TRBD2
v_gene: TRBV20-1
CDR3aa: SARTAGTSGMGELF

j_gene: TRBJ2-1
d_gene: TRBD2
v_gene: TRBV29-1
CDR3aa: SVELAGGPEF

j_gene: TRBJ2-1
d_gene: TRBD2
v_gene: TRBV20-1
CDR3aa: SARTAGTSWKDSEQF

j_gene: TRBJ1-1
d_gene: .
v_gene: TRBV20-1
CDR3aa: SANREGTEAF

j_gene: TRBJ2-5
d_gene: .
v_gene: TRBV20-1
CDR3aa: SARSQKEIPY

j_gene: TRBJ1-1
d_gene: .
v_gene: TRBV25-1
CDR3aa: ASSQAIDTEAF

j_gene: TRBJ2-7
d_gene: .
v_gene: TRBV7-2
CDR3aa: ASSLAGPRYEQY

j_gene: TRBJ2-3
d_gene: TRBD2
v_gene: TRBV7-3
CDR3aa: ASSLLAGVADTQY

j_gene: TRBJ2-3
d_gene: .
v_gene: TRBV24-1
CDR3aa: ATSDPRRVSTDTQY

j_gene: TRBJ2-3
d_gene: TRBD2
v_gene: TRBV6-1
CDR3aa: ASSGELAATGDTQY

j_gene: TRBJ1-5
d_gene: .
v_gene: TRBV5-5
CDR3aa: ASSFWADDQLQH

j_gene: TRBJ2-7
d_gene: TRBD2
v_gene: TRBV14
CDR3aa: ASSAASGRAYEQY

j_gene: TRBJ1-2
d_gene: .
v_gene: TRBV5-6
CDR3aa: ASSFYDSWYGYT